One sample yielded the 24 T cell receptor beta chains listed below, sequenced in a study of beta chain features in type 1 diabetes. Regarding the study as a whole: Shortening that was moderate but significant affected the TCRB CDR3s of Type 1 diabetes patients in all four CD4+ subsets.

No antigens are known for them. Of the isolated RNA, all was reverse transcribed, and so the sequenced material was expressed TCRB transcripts. Generated by immunoSEQ multiplex PCR, the TCRdb table keeps only in-frame clones and is missing some. Of hundreds of thousands of clones in the sample, more than 12% are singletons; the top ten hold 0.03% to 0.045%. The sequencing input was naive CD4+ T cells from blood. These receptors came from a man younger than 35 with type 1 diabetes.

This clone was counted a few times. The V and J genes are TRBV28 and TRBJ1-1; weak D call: TRBD1 (6 bases). Deletions cut 7 bases from V and 5 bases from J, with 17 bases between. CDR3 length equals 14 residues. CDR1 MDHEN and CDR2 SYDVKM come from the germline V gene. For the CDR3, the DNA is TGTGCCAGCACCCCGGGGGGGCCTGTTACTGAAGCTTTCTTT. Translated: CASTPGGPVTEAFF.

This clone was found a few times. The V call is TRBV30, the J call TRBJ2-3, with a possible D match to TRBD2 (5 bases). The germline V gene encodes CDR1 GTSNPN and CDR2 SVGIG (reference sequence). The CDR3 contains 16 residues. Trimming took 5 bases from V and 0 from J, leaving 18 bases between them. CDR3 sequence: CAWAEHGGPSTDTQYF. The CDR3 DNA sequence: TGTGCCTGGGCCGAGCACGGCGGGCCTAGCACAGATACGCAGTATTTT.

The V gene is TRBV5-1, the J gene TRBJ1-2; no clear D. The CDR3 spans 13 residues. The ends were cut back, 4 bases at V and 2 bases at J, with 9 bases in the middle. CDR1 is SGHRS, CDR2 YFSETQ, per germline. The CDR3 DNA is TGCGCCAGCAGCCTAACAGAGAACTATGGCTACACCTTC. Amino acid sequence: CASSLTENYGYTF.

The genes are TRBV6-1 and TRBJ2-2, with a tentative D call TRBD2 (6 bases). The CDR3 has 14 residues. Deletions cut 5 bases from V and 1 base from J, with 8 bases between. Looked up from germline, CDR1 is MNHNS and CDR2 is SASEGT. The CDR3 here is CASSLGLNTGELFF. DNA for the CDR3: TGTGCCAGCAGTTTGGGACTGAACACCGGGGAGCTGTTTTTT.

The DNA of the CDR3 is TGCGCCAGCAGCTTGACGCAAAGGTTGGACAATGAGCAGTTCTTC. The encoded protein is CASSLTQRLDNEQFF. The chain links TRBV5-1 to TRBJ2-1; D is unresolved. This CDR3 comprises 15 residues. Trimming removed 1 base from V and 5 bases from J, with 13 bases in between. Germline V gene sequence: CDR1 SGHRS, CDR2 YFSETQ. Full variable domain (rest looked up from reference TRBV5-1 and TRBJ2-1): KAGVTQTPRYLIKTRGQQVTLSCSPISGHRSVSWYQQTPGQGLQFLFEYFSETQRNKGNFPGRFSGRQFSNSRSEMNVSTLELGDSALYLCASSLTQRLDNEQFFGPGTRLTVL.

The chain links TRBV11-2 to TRBJ1-4; 7 bases agree with TRBD1. The germline CDR1 and CDR2 sequences are SGHAT and FQNNGV. The length of the CDR3 is 16 residues. The junction had 10 bases not matched to a gene; V was cut back by 5 bases and J by 4 bases. The CDR3 nucleotides are TGTGCCAGCAGCCGGGGACAGCAGCTAAGTAATGAAAAACTGTTTTTT. It specifies CASSRGQQLSNEKLFF. Together with reference TRBV11-2 and TRBJ1-4, the CDR3 gives the full variable domain: EAGVAQSPRYKIIEKRQSVAFWCNPISGHATLYWYQQILGQGPKLLIQFQNNGVVDDSQLPKDRFSAERLKGVDSTLKIQPAKLEDSAVYLCASSRGQQLSNEKLFFGSGTQLSVL.

This clone was counted between two and nine times. The V call is TRBV7-2, the J call TRBJ1-1; no clear D. CDR1 and CDR2 (germline): SGHTA, FQGNSA. With 5 bases removed from V and 1 base from J, the gap between germline ends came to 8 bases. The CDR3 has 13 amino acids. For the CDR3, the DNA is TGTGCCAGCAGCGCGGGGTGGAACACTGAAGCTTTCTTT. It translates to CASSAGWNTEAFF.

This clone was detected a few times. V is TRBV28 and J is TRBJ2-2, with TRBD2 matching 7 bases. This CDR3 region has 15 residues. Germline trimming cut 6 bases from V and 0 bases from J; bases unmatched to any gene: 4. Looked up from germline, CDR1 is MDHEN and CDR2 is SYDVKM. In DNA, the CDR3 is TGTGCCAGCAGCTCCAGCGGGACGAACACCGGGGAGCTGTTTTTT. Its protein product is CASSSSGTNTGELFF.

The rearrangement joins TRBV5-1 to TRBJ2-7; TRBD1 matches at 7 bases. With 3 bases clipped from V and 2 bases from J, the junction kept 5 bases outside the gene matches. There are 14 residues in the CDR3. Germline CDR1 SGHRS, CDR2 YFSETQ. The CDR3 nucleotides read TGCGCCAGCAGCTGGACAGGCCTTACCTACGAGCAGTACTTC. This codes for CASSWTGLTYEQYF.

This clone was seen a handful of times. The chain links TRBV27 to TRBJ2-7, with D perhaps assigned TRBD1 or TRBD2 (5 bases each). The V end was cut by 6 bases, the J end by 4 bases, with 13 bases between. The CDR3 consists of 13 residues. Germline V gene lookup returns CDR1 MNHEY and CDR2 SMNVEV (reference sequence). CDR3 region: CASSIRDRYEQYF. The DNA of the CDR3 is TGTGCCAGCAGCATACGGGACCGTTACGAGCAGTACTTC.

This clone showed up just a few times. The chain is built from TRBV19 and TRBJ2-7, with D maybe TRBD1 (5 bases). The ends were cut back, 7 bases at V and 5 bases at J, with 15 bases in the middle. CDR1 and CDR2 from the germline V gene are LNHDA and SQIVND (reference sequence). The CDR3 is 13 amino acids. CDR3 DNA: TGTGCCAGTACCCATCAGGGCACCAACGAGCAGTACTTC. Translation gives CASTHQGTNEQYF.

The V call is TRBV7-2, the J call TRBJ2-7; unclear D gene. The CDR3 is 13 residues long. Germline assignment: CDR1 SGHTA and CDR2 FQGNSA. V gave up 5 bases and J gave up 3 bases, with 11 bases separating them. CDR3: CASSLRLVYEQYF. Here the CDR3 DNA reads TGTGCCAGCAGCCTTAGGTTAGTCTACGAGCAGTACTTC.

The J gene is TRBJ1-2, the V gene TRBV28, with unresolved D. V lost 6 bases and J lost 3, with 14 bases in between. The CDR3 runs 14 residues. Germline V lookup: CDR1 MDHEN, CDR2 SYDVKM. The CDR3: CASSRPDGDYGYTF. Written as DNA, the CDR3 is TGTGCCAGCAGCCGCCCGGACGGAGACTATGGCTACACCTTC.

This clone was counted only a few times. V and J are TRBV20-1 and TRBJ1-1; D perhaps matches TRBD1 (5 bases). Trimming took off 3 bases at V and 9 bases at J, with 11 bases between the two ends. Looked up from germline, CDR1 is DFQATT and CDR2 is SNEGSKA (reference sequence). The CDR3 has 11 residues. The CDR3 bases are TGCAGTGCTAGCGACAGAGAGAAAGCTTTCTTT. Translation: CSASDREKAFF.

This clone occurred a few times. The chain combines TRBV9 with TRBJ1-3; D is unresolved. Trimming took 3 bases from V and 8 from J, leaving 12 bases between them. The CDR3 has 13 residues. The germline CDR1 and CDR2 sequences are SGDLS and YYNGEE. CDR3 DNA sequence: TGTGCCAGCAGCGGAGCCTTGACGGACACCATATATTTT. Its protein is CASSGALTDTIYF.

This clone was recorded a few times. This chain links TRBV30 with TRBJ2-5, with D possibly being TRBD1 (6 bases). The V end was cut by 5 bases, the J end by 5 bases, with 12 bases between. CDR1 is GTSNPN, CDR2 SVGIG, per germline (reference sequence). CDR3 size: 12 residues. The CDR3 nucleotides are TGTGCCTGGGAGACAGGAACCGAGACCCAGTACTTC. Translation: CAWETGTETQYF.

This clone was counted only a few times. This chain uses TRBV7-9 with TRBJ1-1; D possibly corresponds to TRBD1 (5 bases). Looked up from germline, CDR1 is SEHNR and CDR2 is FQNEAQ (reference sequence). The V end was cut by 5 bases, the J end by 1 base, with 17 bases between. This CDR3 has 16 residues. CDR3 in amino acids: CASSPSSGLGNTEAFF. CDR3 bases: TGTGCCAGCAGCCCAAGCTCAGGGTTGGGGAACACTGAAGCTTTCTTT.

The chain has TRBV28 and TRBJ2-3, with 11 bases identical to TRBD1. From germline, CDR1 is MDHEN and CDR2 SYDVKM. This CDR3 spans 15 amino acids. With 5 bases clipped from V and 6 bases from J, the junction kept 7 bases outside the gene matches. The CDR3 nucleotides read TGTGCCAGCAGTACGACGGGACAGGGGGGCGATACGCAGTATTTT. This gives the protein CASSTTGQGGDTQYF.

This clone was found a few times. The rearrangement uses TRBV7-3 and TRBJ2-2; D is unclear. V gave up 4 bases and J gave up 3 bases, with 3 bases separating them. This CDR3 comprises 12 residues. Germline CDR1 is SGHTA and CDR2 is FQGTGA. CDR3: CASSWHTGELFF. CDR3 nucleotides: TGTGCCAGCAGCTGGCACACCGGGGAGCTGTTTTTT.

A note on this clone: Other DNA sequences in this sample translate to the same CDR3. The V gene is TRBV30, the J gene TRBJ1-1, with D maybe TRBD1 (6 bases). V was shortened by 2 bases and J by 5 bases, with 12 bases between the two germline ends. Germline V gene lookup returns CDR1 GTSNPN and CDR2 SVGIG (reference sequence). This CDR3 region has 13 residues. CDR3 loop: CAWSIQGGTEAFF. The CDR3 DNA reads as TGTGCCTGGAGTATACAGGGCGGAACTGAAGCTTTCTTT.

This clone was picked up a small number of times. The chain has TRBV29-1 and TRBJ2-2, with TRBD2 identical over 7 bases. The V gene's germline CDR1 is SQVTM and CDR2 ANQGSEA. The CDR3 extends over 16 amino acids. J gave up 5 bases and V 2 bases, and 11 bases lay outside the gene matches. CDR3 nucleotides: TGCAGCGTTGAACGGGGCGGACTAGTTGGTACCGGGGAGCTGTTTTTT. It is translated as CSVERGGLVGTGELFF.

This chain joins TRBV5-1 and TRBJ2-3, with 9 bases fitting TRBD2. Germline loops: CDR1 SGHRS, CDR2 YFSETQ. J was trimmed by 2 bases and V by 2 bases; bases with no gene match: 3. This CDR3 is built from 15 residues. This CDR3 reads CASSFLAGNTDTQYF. For the CDR3, the DNA is TGCGCCAGCAGCTTTCTAGCGGGGAACACAGATACGCAGTATTTT.

This chain connects TRBV28 to TRBJ1-2; weak D call: TRBD1 (6 bases). Germline values: CDR1 MDHEN, CDR2 SYDVKM. This CDR3 region has 15 residues. Trimming cost V 7 bases and J 5 bases, with 20 bases left between them. CDR3 in amino acids: CASTRVGGVDYGYTF. CDR3 nucleotides: TGTGCCAGCACCCGTGTTGGGGGCGTAGATTATGGCTACACCTTC.

The rearrangement uses TRBV5-1 and TRBJ2-7; TRBD1 matches at 7 bases. The CDR3 is made up of 16 amino acids. V shed 1 base and J 0 bases; nucleotides not matched to a gene: 7. CDR1 and CDR2 (germline): SGHRS, YFSETQ. This CDR3 reads CASSLRDSESSYEQYF. CDR3 in DNA: TGCGCCAGCAGCTTGAGGGACAGCGAGAGCTCCTACGAGCAGTACTTC. The whole variable domain, filled in from reference TRBV5-1 and TRBJ2-7, reads KAGVTQTPRYLIKTRGQQVTLSCSPISGHRSVSWYQQTPGQGLQFLFEYFSETQRNKGNFPGRFSGRQFSNSRSEMNVSTLELGDSALYLCASSLRDSESSYEQYFGPGTRLTVT.